Presented here are 10 T cell receptor beta chains from one specimen sequenced in a study of immune evolution from preneoplasia to lung adenocarcinoma. TCRdb's table, derived via immunoSEQ multiplex PCR, lists solely in-frame clones and lacks some. The sample holds roughly 5,000 clones; less than 90% are singletons and the top ten take approximately 3.9%. Sequences were obtained from FFPE minimally invasive lung adenocarcinoma tissue. Receptors originate from a person aged 55 to 79 with lung adenocarcinoma.

V usage is TRBV7-3 and J usage is TRBJ1-2; no definite D call. The CDR3 sequence is 15 residues long. The V end lost 5 bases, the J end lost 4 bases, and 17 bases lay between the germline ends. Germline V gives CDR1 SGHTA, CDR2 FQGTGA. The CDR3: CASSPPLAETYGYTF. CDR3 coding DNA: TGTGCCAGCAGCCCCCCGCTGGCAGAGACCTATGGCTACACCTTC.

This clone was recorded only once. V usage is TRBV7-2 and J usage is TRBJ2-3; D unclear. V was pared by 1 base and J by 4 bases, with 15 bases between. Germline V CDR1 and CDR2: SGHTA, FQGNSA. This CDR3 spans 16 amino acids. The CDR3 sequence: CASSLVSQARADTQYF. The CDR3 bases are TGTGCCAGCAGCTTAGTGTCTCAGGCAAGGGCAGATACGCAGTATTTT. Based on the CDR3 plus reference TRBV7-2 and TRBJ2-3, the full variable domain is GAGVSQSPSNKVTEKGKDVELRCDPISGHTALYWYRQSLGQGLEFLIYFQGNSAPDKSGLPSDRFSAERTGGSVSTLTIQRTQQEDSAVYLCASSLVSQARADTQYFGPGTRLTVL.

In this sample, this clone turned up once. The J gene is TRBJ1-1, the V gene TRBV29-1; D is uncertain. Trimming shortened V by 0 bases and J by 6 bases, and 5 bases separated the two germline ends. Germline values: CDR1 SQVTM, CDR2 ANQGSEA. The length of the CDR3 is 11 residues. The DNA of the CDR3 is TGCAGCGTTGAAGATGGGGCTGAAGCTTTCTTT. It codes for CSVEDGAEAFF.

The chain employs TRBV9 and TRBJ1-5; possible D gene TRBD1, 5 bases. The ends were cut back, 2 bases at V and 3 bases at J, with 12 bases in the middle. Germline CDR1 is SGDLS and CDR2 is YYNGEE. This CDR3 region has 15 residues. As DNA, the CDR3 is TGTGCCAGCAGCGTGGGGGTCAGGGACAATCAGCCCCAGCATTTT. It codes for CASSVGVRDNQPQHF.

The chain couples TRBV4-1 to TRBJ1-1; perhaps TRBD1 as D (5 bases). With 0 bases removed from V and 4 bases from J, the gap between germline ends came to 12 bases. The CDR3 contains 15 residues. Looked up from germline, CDR1 is MGHRA and CDR2 is YSYEKL. CDR3 sequence reads: CASSQDFGRVTEAFF. The CDR3 coding sequence is TGCGCCAGCAGCCAAGATTTCGGCAGGGTCACTGAAGCTTTCTTT.

CDR3 DNA sequence: TGCACCAGCAGCCAAGATGGGCGGGAGAGCACAGATACGCAGTATTTT. This gives the protein CTSSQDGRESTDTQYF. The V call is TRBV1, the J call TRBJ2-3; TRBD2, the D gene given by the table, was not confirmed from the DNA. TRBV1 is a known pseudogene. This CDR3 contains 16 residues.

The chain links TRBV7-2 to TRBJ2-7, with 9 nucleotides matching TRBD2. CDR3 length: 16 amino acids. Looked up from germline, CDR1 is SGHTA and CDR2 is FQGNSA. The ends lost 1 base at V and 2 bases at J; junction bases unmatched: 6. In DNA, the CDR3 is TGTGCCAGCAGCTTAGTGGGCGGGAGGGTAACCTACGAGCAGTACTTC. This sequence encodes CASSLVGGRVTYEQYF.

This clone has just a few counts. The gene calls are TRBV6-6 and TRBJ1-3; no definite D call. The CDR3 has 14 amino acids. Trimming cost V 2 bases and J 7 bases, with 12 bases left between them. Germline-derived CDR1 and CDR2 are MNHNY and SVGAGI (reference sequence). In DNA form, the CDR3 reads TGTGCCAGCAGTTACGACCAGTTTGGTAACACCATATATTTT. It yields the protein CASSYDQFGNTIYF.

In its sample, this clone ranks as large. This rearrangement joins TRBV14 to TRBJ2-3; D may match TRBD1 or TRBD2 (5 bases each). Germline CDR1 and CDR2: SGHDN and FVKESK. The CDR3 loop spans 14 amino acids. V was trimmed by 4 bases and J by 3 bases, leaving 11 bases between them. The CDR3 protein is CASSPTGTTDTQYF. DNA of the CDR3: TGTGCCAGCAGCCCGACCGGGACGACAGATACGCAGTATTTT.

The chain uses TRBV11-2 and TRBJ2-2; 9 positions match TRBD2. CDR1 and CDR2 from the germline V gene are SGHAT and FQNNGV. The V gene end was trimmed by 1 base and the J gene end by 6 bases; junction bases not matched to a gene: 9. The CDR3 length is 17 residues. The CDR3 protein is CASSLGKGLAGSGELFF. The CDR3 DNA sequence: TGTGCCAGCAGCTTAGGAAAGGGACTAGCTGGCTCCGGGGAGCTGTTTTTT.